A selection of T cell receptor beta chains follows, all from one sample in a study of CD8+ T cells in alopecia areata. Method: immunoSEQ multiplex PCR; TCRdb's copy keeps in-frame clones and lacks some. The table records roughly 200,000 clones, about 56% of them present only once. The specimen was CD8+ T cells sorted from blood. Receptor source: a human donor in good health. CDR3s include the opening cysteine and the closing phenylalanine or tryptophan. The order of the fields is J gene, V gene, clone size, D gene, CDR3 protein, CDR3 DNA. The D gene is left open where the match is weak. Part of the rows lack a size; the others show once, few, many or a class for expanded clones.

>TRBJ1-1|TRBV19|few|-
CASSIGAGNTEAFF
TGTGCCAGTAGTATCGGGGCGGGAAACACTGAAGCTTTCTTT
>TRBJ2-7|TRBV6-1|-|-
CASSDLGLVSYEQYF
TGTGCCAGCAGTGATTTGGGCCTGGTCTCCTACGAGCAGTACTTC
>TRBJ2-7|TRBV27|few|-
CASSLIGAGEQYF
TGTGCCAGCAGTCTCATCGGGGCGGGCGAGCAGTACTTC
>TRBJ1-1|TRBV11-1|-|-
CASSFYGNTEAFF
TGTGCCAGCAGCTTTTACGGGAACACTGAAGCTTTCTTT
>TRBJ2-3|TRBV4-1|-|TRBD2
CASSQTSGGRDTQYF
TGCGCCAGCAGCCAGACTAGCGGGGGGCGCGATACGCAGTATTTT
>TRBJ2-7|TRBV1|-|-
CTSSHVPSYEQYF
TGCACCAGCAGCCATGTCCCTAGCTACGAGCAGTACTTC
>TRBJ2-3|TRBV7-2|-|TRBD2
CASGRDFLAAHTDTQYF
TGTGCCAGCGGCCGAGATTTTCTAGCGGCTCACACAGATACGCAGTATTTT
>TRBJ2-1|TRBV7-8|few|-
CASSLEGLAARSSEQFF
TGTGCCAGCAGCTTAGAGGGGCTAGCAGCCCGGAGCTCTGAGCAGTTCTTC
>TRBJ2-5|TRBV27|-|-
CASSPLGQGETQYF
TGTGCCAGCAGCCCTCTGGGGCAGGGAGAGACCCAGTACTTC
>TRBJ2-7|TRBV15|-|-
CATSGETAYEQYF
TGTGCCACCAGCGGAGAGACAGCTTACGAGCAGTACTTC
>TRBJ1-5|TRBV23-1|-|TRBD1
CASNYTGGSNQPQHF
TGCGCCAGCAATTACACAGGGGGTAGCAATCAGCCCCAGCATTTT
>TRBJ2-1|TRBV7-9|few|-
CASSLASNEQFF
TGTGCCAGCAGCTTAGCTAGCAATGAGCAGTTCTTC
>TRBJ2-7|TRBV12-5|-|TRBD1
CASGPGQGAYEQYF
TGTGCTAGTGGCCCGGGACAGGGGGCCTACGAGCAGTACTTC
>TRBJ2-3|TRBV30|-|-
CAWSALPPFTDTQYF
TGTGCCTGGAGTGCACTCCCTCCCTTCACAGATACGCAGTATTTT
>TRBJ1-5|TRBV5-6|few|-
CASSVGGDQPQHF
TGTGCCAGCAGCGTTGGGGGTGATCAGCCCCAGCATTTT
>TRBJ2-7|TRBV5-1|-|-
CASSSGPTYEQYF
TGCGCCAGCAGCTCTGGTCCAACCTACGAGCAGTACTTC
>TRBJ2-5|TRBV13|-|-
CASSLGGVQETQYF
TGTGCCAGCAGCTTAGGTGGCGTACAAGAGACCCAGTACTTC
>TRBJ2-7|TRBV7-8|few|TRBD1
CASSLGTGGYRSYEQYF
TGTGCCAGCAGCTTAGGGACAGGGGGCTACCGATCCTACGAGCAGTACTTC
>TRBJ2-3|TRBV7-9|few|TRBD2
CASSSPTGGGTTQYF
TGTGCCAGCAGCTCCCCTACGGGGGGTGGGACTACGCAGTATTTT
>TRBJ2-6|TRBV7-8|-|TRBD1
CASSLDPGQGYSGANVLTF
TGTGCCAGCAGCTTAGATCCTGGACAGGGATACTCTGGGGCCAACGTCCTGACTTTC
>TRBJ1-2|TRBV25-1|-|-
CASSLGHYGYTF
TGTGCCAGCAGTCTGGGCCACTATGGCTACACCTTC
>TRBJ2-2|TRBV29-1|-|-
CSVGAGTDNTGELFF
TGCAGCGTTGGGGCCGGGACGGATAACACCGGGGAGCTGTTTTTT
>TRBJ1-2|TRBV4-1|-|-
CASSLRQDDYGYTF
TGCGCCAGCAGCCTACGACAGGACGACTATGGCTACACCTTC
>TRBJ1-5|TRBV6-1|-|TRBD1
CASSEVSRGGNQPQHF
TGTGCCAGCAGTGAAGTGAGCAGGGGGGGCAATCAGCCCCAGCATTTT
>TRBJ1-1|TRBV5-4|-|TRBD1
CVGQGTGMNTEAFF
TGTGTTGGACAGGGCACGGGAATGAACACTGAAGCTTTCTTT
>TRBJ1-2|TRBV30|few|-
CAWSEGGSYTF
TGTGCCTGGAGCGAAGGTGGCAGCTACACCTTC
>TRBJ2-5|TRBV29-1|-|-
CSVHVKYQETQYF
TGCAGCGTCCATGTTAAGTACCAAGAGACCCAGTACTTC
>TRBJ2-7|TRBV11-2|few|TRBD1
CASSVPGGSLYEQYF
TGTGCCAGCAGCGTCCCAGGGGGAAGCCTCTACGAGCAGTACTTC
>TRBJ2-2|TRBV2|-|-
CASSEVLARTRNTGELFF
TGTGCCAGCAGTGAAGTGTTGGCCAGGACCCGGAACACCGGGGAGCTGTTTTTT
>TRBJ1-1|TRBV19|few|-
CASGGDTEAFF
TGTGCCAGCGGGGGAGACACTGAAGCTTTCTTT
>TRBJ1-1|TRBV5-1|once|-
CASSLAAMGMNTEAFF
TGCGCCAGCAGCTTGGCGGCCATGGGGATGAACACTGAAGCTTTCTTT
>TRBJ1-2|TRBV7-9|-|TRBD1
CASSNTGGDYGYTF
TGTGCCAGCAGCAATACAGGGGGGGACTATGGCTACACCTTC
>TRBJ2-5|TRBV29-1|few|-
CSVPDPGGQETQYF
TGCAGCGTTCCGGACCCCGGGGGCCAAGAGACCCAGTACTTC